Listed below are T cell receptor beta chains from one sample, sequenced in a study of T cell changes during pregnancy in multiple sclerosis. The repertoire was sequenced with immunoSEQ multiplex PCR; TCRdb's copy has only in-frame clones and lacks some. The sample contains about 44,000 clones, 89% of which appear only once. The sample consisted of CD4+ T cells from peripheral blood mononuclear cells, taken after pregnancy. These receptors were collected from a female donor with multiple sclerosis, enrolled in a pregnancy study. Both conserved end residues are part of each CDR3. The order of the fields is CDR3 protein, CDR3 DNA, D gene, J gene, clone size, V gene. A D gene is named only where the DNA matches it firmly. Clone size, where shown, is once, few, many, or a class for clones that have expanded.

CDR3: CASSLGGLGGTEAFF; DNA: TGTGCCAGCAGCTTGGGAGGGTTGGGTGGCACTGAAGCTTTCTTT; D: NA; J: TRBJ1-1; size: NA; V: TRBV5-5
CDR3: CASSLLQGSEAFF; DNA: TGTGCCAGCAGTCTATTACAGGGGTCTGAAGCTTTCTTT; D: TRBD1; J: TRBJ1-1; size: NA; V: TRBV28
CDR3: CASSMTGEVAEQYF; DNA: TGTGCCAGCAGTATGACAGGGGAAGTAGCCGAGCAGTACTTC; D: TRBD1; J: TRBJ2-7; size: NA; V: TRBV7-9
CDR3: CASSRTGGNQPQHF; DNA: TGTGCCAGCAGTCGGACAGGGGGCAATCAGCCCCAGCATTTT; D: TRBD1; J: TRBJ1-5; size: NA; V: TRBV6-5
CDR3: CAISGLPSGGTDTQYF; DNA: TGTGCCATCAGTGGGTTGCCTAGCGGGGGCACAGATACGCAGTATTTT; D: TRBD2; J: TRBJ2-3; size: NA; V: TRBV10-3
CDR3: CSVEEGGQVYTF; DNA: TGCAGCGTCGAGGAAGGGGGACAGGTCTACACCTTC; D: TRBD1; J: TRBJ1-2; size: NA; V: TRBV29-1
CDR3: CASSLFGTGTYGYTF; DNA: TGTGCCAGCAGTTTATTCGGGACCGGGACATATGGCTACACCTTC; D: NA; J: TRBJ1-2; size: NA; V: TRBV28
CDR3: CASSLSGLANTGELFF; DNA: TGCGCCAGCAGCTTGAGCGGACTAGCAAACACCGGGGAGCTGTTTTTT; D: TRBD2; J: TRBJ2-2; size: NA; V: TRBV5-1
CDR3: CASGTGTGQDIQYF; DNA: TGTGCTAGTGGTACCGGGACAGGGCAAGACATTCAGTACTTC; D: TRBD1; J: TRBJ2-4; size: once; V: TRBV12-5
CDR3: CASSLRGSYNEQFF; DNA: TGTGCCAGCAGCTTACGAGGCTCCTACAATGAGCAGTTCTTC; D: NA; J: TRBJ2-1; size: NA; V: TRBV5-6
CDR3: CASRTSGTGELFF; DNA: TGTGCCAGTAGGACTAGCGGGACCGGGGAGCTGTTTTTT; D: TRBD2; J: TRBJ2-2; size: NA; V: TRBV6-5
CDR3: CASTDGRGTNTGELFF; DNA: TGCGCCAGCACCGACGGGAGGGGCACGAACACCGGGGAGCTGTTTTTT; D: TRBD2; J: TRBJ2-2; size: NA; V: TRBV5-1
CDR3: CAWSDDTYTEAFF; DNA: TGTGCCTGGAGTGACGACACTTACACTGAAGCTTTCTTT; D: NA; J: TRBJ1-1; size: NA; V: TRBV30
CDR3: CASSPLGSGSDEQFF; DNA: TGTGCCAGCAGCCCCCTGGGTAGCGGGAGCGATGAGCAGTTCTTC; D: TRBD2; J: TRBJ2-1; size: NA; V: TRBV11-3
CDR3: CASSPLTNYGYTF; DNA: TGTGCCAGCTCACCTTTGACAAACTATGGCTACACCTTC; D: NA; J: TRBJ1-2; size: NA; V: TRBV18
CDR3: CAWSGQGDSPLHF; DNA: TGTGCCTGGAGCGGACAGGGTGATTCACCCCTCCACTTT; D: TRBD1; J: TRBJ1-6; size: NA; V: TRBV30
CDR3: CASSYSFSTDTQYF; DNA: TGTGCCAGCAGTTACTCCTTCAGCACAGATACGCAGTATTTT; D: NA; J: TRBJ2-3; size: NA; V: TRBV6-5
CDR3: CASSSNRASNQPQHF; DNA: TGTGCCAGCTCATCGAACAGGGCCAGCAATCAGCCCCAGCATTTT; D: NA; J: TRBJ1-5; size: NA; V: TRBV18
CDR3: CSVGQGASYEQYF; DNA: TGCAGCGTCGGACAGGGGGCGTCGTACGAGCAGTACTTC; D: TRBD1; J: TRBJ2-7; size: NA; V: TRBV29-1
CDR3: CACQGALGGNTEAFF; DNA: TGTGCCTGCCAGGGGGCTTTAGGCGGGAACACTGAAGCTTTCTTT; D: TRBD1; J: TRBJ1-1; size: few; V: TRBV30
CDR3: CASSPEEAGANVLTF; DNA: TGTGCCAGCAGCCCGGAGGAGGCGGGGGCCAACGTCCTGACTTTC; D: NA; J: TRBJ2-6; size: NA; V: TRBV5-6
CDR3: CASSPTGSYGYTF; DNA: TGTGCCAGCAGCCCCACAGGGTCCTATGGCTACACCTTC; D: NA; J: TRBJ1-2; size: NA; V: TRBV7-9
CDR3: CASSPAREEAFF; DNA: TGTGCCAGCTCACCCGCCCGGGAAGAAGCTTTCTTT; D: NA; J: TRBJ1-1; size: NA; V: TRBV18
CDR3: CASSLDSLDGYTF; DNA: TGCGCCAGCAGCCTTGACAGCTTAGATGGCTACACCTTC; D: NA; J: TRBJ1-2; size: NA; V: TRBV5-1
CDR3: CASSRTGTRAYNEQFF; DNA: TGTGCCAGCAGTCGAACGGGGACTAGAGCATACAATGAGCAGTTCTTC; D: TRBD2; J: TRBJ2-1; size: NA; V: TRBV5-4
CDR3: CASSVDRAWGRTEAFF; DNA: TGTGCCAGCAGTGTCGACAGGGCTTGGGGAAGGACTGAAGCTTTCTTT; D: TRBD1; J: TRBJ1-1; size: NA; V: TRBV6-1
CDR3: CASSEIGGGRLAGGGYEQYF; DNA: TGCGCCAGCAGTGAGATTGGGGGGGGGCGACTAGCGGGAGGAGGCTACGAGCAGTACTTC; D: TRBD2; J: TRBJ2-7; size: NA; V: TRBV10-2
CDR3: CASSLGDYHNEQFF; DNA: TGTGCCAGCAGCTTGGGGGACTACCACAATGAGCAGTTCTTC; D: TRBD2; J: TRBJ2-1; size: NA; V: TRBV5-4
CDR3: CASSYFGGLGSYEQYF; DNA: TGTGCCAGCAGTTACTTCGGGGGGCTCGGCTCCTACGAGCAGTACTTC; D: NA; J: TRBJ2-7; size: NA; V: TRBV6-5
CDR3: CASTRSAGETQYF; DNA: TGTGCCAGTACGAGAAGCGCCGGGGAGACCCAGTACTTC; D: NA; J: TRBJ2-5; size: NA; V: TRBV19
CDR3: CASSDRGVNTEAFF; DNA: TGTGCCAGCAGTGACAGGGGAGTTAACACTGAAGCTTTCTTT; D: NA; J: TRBJ1-1; size: NA; V: TRBV2
CDR3: CASSTGTSGGSLNEQFF; DNA: TGTGCCAGTAGTACCGGGACTAGCGGAGGCTCGCTCAATGAGCAGTTCTTC; D: TRBD2; J: TRBJ2-1; size: NA; V: TRBV19
CDR3: CASSPYLAGVGADTQYF; DNA: TGTGCCAGCAGCCCATACTTGGCGGGAGTAGGCGCAGATACGCAGTATTTT; D: TRBD2; J: TRBJ2-3; size: NA; V: TRBV9
CDR3: CASSQEVARESSYEQYF; DNA: TGCGCCAGCAGCCAAGAAGTTGCCAGGGAAAGCTCCTACGAGCAGTACTTC; D: NA; J: TRBJ2-7; size: NA; V: TRBV4-3
CDR3: CASSPRGGQGAGTEAFF; DNA: TGTGCCAGCTCACCAAGGGGTGGCCAGGGGGCTGGAACTGAAGCTTTCTTT; D: TRBD1; J: TRBJ1-1; size: NA; V: TRBV18
CDR3: CASSAGIMNTEAFF; DNA: TGTGCCAGCAGTGCGGGTATAATGAACACTGAAGCTTTCTTT; D: NA; J: TRBJ1-1; size: NA; V: TRBV6-1
CDR3: CASSIEIDTEAFF; DNA: TGTGCCAGTAGTATTGAGATTGACACTGAAGCTTTCTTT; D: NA; J: TRBJ1-1; size: few; V: TRBV19
CDR3: CASSRTGYGNQPQHF; DNA: TGTGCCAGCAGTAGGACAGGGTACGGCAATCAGCCCCAGCATTTT; D: TRBD1; J: TRBJ1-5; size: NA; V: TRBV28
CDR3: CASSPGLIGQPQHF; DNA: TGTGCCAGCAGCCCCGGTTTAATCGGTCAGCCCCAGCATTTT; D: NA; J: TRBJ1-5; size: NA; V: TRBV9
CDR3: CASSPGDRPLFGNQPQHF; DNA: TGTGCCAGCAGTCCTGGAGACAGGCCTTTATTTGGCAATCAGCCCCAGCATTTT; D: NA; J: TRBJ1-5; size: NA; V: TRBV28
CDR3: CASSLSGWETQYF; DNA: TGTGCCAGCAGCTTGTCTGGCTGGGAGACCCAGTACTTC; D: NA; J: TRBJ2-5; size: NA; V: TRBV5-8
CDR3: CASSVTSGRTSDEQYF; DNA: TGTGCCAGCTCAGTCACTAGCGGGAGGACGTCAGACGAGCAGTACTTC; D: TRBD2; J: TRBJ2-7; size: NA; V: TRBV18
CDR3: CASSLEQNTEAFF; DNA: TGTGCCAGTAGCCTCGAACAGAACACTGAAGCTTTCTTT; D: NA; J: TRBJ1-1; size: NA; V: TRBV19
CDR3: CASSQDSSGNTIYF; DNA: TGTGCCAGCTCACAGGACAGCTCTGGAAACACCATATATTTT; D: NA; J: TRBJ1-3; size: NA; V: TRBV18
CDR3: CAWTHTSGGGTGDTEAFF; DNA: TGTGCCTGGACCCACACCTCCGGGGGGGGGACGGGCGACACTGAAGCTTTCTTT; D: NA; J: TRBJ1-1; size: NA; V: TRBV30
CDR3: CASTYSGGIPLNTEAFF; DNA: TGTGCCAGCACCTATTCAGGGGGTATACCCCTGAACACTGAAGCTTTCTTT; D: TRBD1; J: TRBJ1-1; size: once; V: TRBV28
CDR3: CASSQAQGLTDTQYF; DNA: TGCGCCAGCAGCCAAGCACAGGGGCTCACAGATACGCAGTATTTT; D: TRBD1; J: TRBJ2-3; size: NA; V: TRBV4-3
CDR3: CASSEAGGAVETQYF; DNA: TGCGCCAGCAGTGAAGCAGGAGGGGCTGTAGAGACCCAGTACTTC; D: NA; J: TRBJ2-5; size: NA; V: TRBV10-1
CDR3: CASSSNFRGNTEAFF; DNA: TGTGCCAGCAGCTCTAACTTTAGGGGGAACACTGAAGCTTTCTTT; D: NA; J: TRBJ1-1; size: few; V: TRBV5-4
CDR3: CASKRAGALEAFF; DNA: TGTGCCAGCAAGCGCGCGGGGGCGCTGGAAGCTTTCTTT; D: NA; J: TRBJ1-1; size: NA; V: TRBV6-1
CDR3: CASSEAHRGSGELFF; DNA: TGTGCCAGCAGTGAAGCTCATAGGGGGTCCGGGGAGCTGTTTTTT; D: NA; J: TRBJ2-2; size: NA; V: TRBV6-1
CDR3: CASSDSSGRDEQFF; DNA: TGCGCCAGCAGTGATTCTAGCGGGAGAGATGAGCAGTTCTTC; D: TRBD2; J: TRBJ2-1; size: NA; V: TRBV10-1
CDR3: CASSQGPGVLGELFF; DNA: TGTGCCAGCAGCCAAGGGCCGGGAGTGTTGGGGGAGCTGTTTTTT; D: NA; J: TRBJ2-2; size: NA; V: TRBV4-2
CDR3: CASSLGGTGDNEQFF; DNA: TGTGCCAGCAGTTTAGGAGGTACGGGAGACAATGAGCAGTTCTTC; D: NA; J: TRBJ2-1; size: NA; V: TRBV28
CDR3: CASSQGAGETQYF; DNA: TGTGCCAGCAGCCAAGGAGCGGGAGAGACGCAGTATTTT; D: TRBD2; J: TRBJ2-3; size: NA; V: TRBV4-2
CDR3: CASSLVASGIRAYEQYF; DNA: TGTGCCAGCAGCTTAGTCGCTAGCGGGATAAGGGCCTACGAGCAGTACTTC; D: TRBD2; J: TRBJ2-7; size: NA; V: TRBV11-2
CDR3: CASSSQGGSSYNEQFF; DNA: TGTGCCAGCAGTTCCCAAGGAGGGAGCTCCTACAATGAGCAGTTCTTC; D: NA; J: TRBJ2-1; size: NA; V: TRBV6-5
CDR3: CASSALAGEGEQYF; DNA: TGTGCCAGCAGTGCTCTAGCGGGAGAAGGGGAGCAGTACTTC; D: TRBD2; J: TRBJ2-7; size: once; V: TRBV2
CDR3: CASSLAHTGGYTF; DNA: TGTGCCAGCAGCTTAGCCCACACCGGGGGCTACACCTTC; D: NA; J: TRBJ1-2; size: NA; V: TRBV7-9